A single TCR beta chain is shown here with its context. A junction boundary mismatches the germline segment, possibly from a read error. PCR primers comprised 60 Vbeta and 13 Jbeta primers. Sequenced by immunoSEQ multiplex PCR; TCRdb stores in-frame clones only, minus some. The sample consists of approximately 69,000 clones, approximately 81% of them appearing once. This record belongs to a study of cytomegalovirus exposure and HLA in healthy donors. The germline V gene has CDR1 SGHTA and CDR2 FQGTGA. The CDR3 contains 12 residues. Whereas donors were nominally healthy upon sampling, unrecorded immune exposures were probable.

This TCR derives from a woman aged 30 to 39 in good health and CMV-seropositive. Sequencing was done on a sample of PBMCs. V usage is TRBV7-3 and J usage is TRBJ2-3, with TRBD2 matching over 13 bases. The CDR3: CASRSRTSGSHF. The CDR3 DNA is TGTGCCAGCAGATCGCGGACTAGCGGGAGCCATTTT.